The sequence of this T cell receptor (beta chain) was determined in a study of blood T cell repertoires in COVID-19. Across the study: Whether acute or convalescent, the COVID-19 samples came from the United States, Italy and Spain. PBMCs, B-cell-depleted T cells, or T cells provided the cDNA or gDNA that made up the material.

This CDR3 has 14 residues. Per the germline V gene, CDR1 is SEHNR and CDR2 is FQNEAQ (reference sequence). J lost 7 bases, V lost 2 bases, and 8 bases had no gene match. The assay was immunoSEQ multiplex PCR, and TCRdb's table has in-frame clones only and misses some. The table lists about 200,000 clones, roughly four fifths of them singletons, with 10% to 15% in the top ten. The sequencing input was peripheral blood. The clonotype comes from a woman aged 40 to 50 with acute or convalescent COVID-19. The chain employs TRBV7-9 and TRBJ2-7; 7 bases line up with TRBD1. The CDR3 loop is CASSLTTGYWEQYF. The CDR3, as DNA: TGTGCCAGCAGCTTAACGACAGGGTACTGGGAGCAGTACTTC.